This T cell receptor beta chain was recovered during a study of PD-L1 blockade in urothelial cancer (dated by TCRdb to about 2017). About the full investigation: Every patient began therapy in the mid-2010s and was given atezolizumab 1,200 mg intravenously every 3 weeks. About 85% of the roughly 30 patients were males with bladder-origin urothelial cancer, and 18 of 29 reported a prior smoking history. Patients had an ECOG performance status of 0 or 1 and had received between 0 and 3 prior chemotherapy regimens. Blood samples were analyzed at two time points: 3 weeks after treatment start (second dose) and 6 weeks after treatment start. A median of roughly 140,000 T cells and 80,000 to 95,000 unique TCRs was obtained from blood samples, and a median clonality of around 0.072 was observed. The study, an exploratory multi-omic analysis, examined somatic, immune and clinical correlates of response to PD-L1 blockade with atezolizumab in urothelial cancer. TCR sequencing covered pretreatment tumor samples and matched, serially collected peripheral blood taken before and after atezolizumab treatment. Durable clinical benefit was defined as progression-free survival longer than 6 months, and TCR features were also tested against progression-free and overall survival. In the same patients, whole exome sequencing and RNA sequencing of pretreatment tumors were performed in addition to TCR sequencing. Roughly 10 patients achieved durable clinical benefit and 20 did not. Pretreatment blood TCR-seq was available for about 27 patients, at least one posttreatment blood collection was obtained for roughly 25 patients, and tumor TCR-seq was available for roughly 25 patients.

For this clone: Its antigen has not been determined. Base qualities were left out, and no much larger clone turns up one base away.

To estimate absolute template abundance from read counts, synthetic TCR analog templates were spiked into each PCR. Using the immunoSEQ assay, TCRbeta CDR3 regions were amplified from genomic DNA with bias-controlled V and J gene primers. Sequencing of rearranged TCRbeta segments was done at approximately 20X coverage. Concerning the study's data processing: Clustering was used to correct sequencing errors, and CDR3s were annotated against IMGT to assign V, D and J genes. Downstream analyses used only productive TCRbeta rearrangements, leaving out any out-of-frame or stop-codon sequences. To compute clonality, Shannon entropy was normalized by the log of the number of unique productive sequences and then subtracted from one. Clones differing between time points or between blood and tumor were identified by Fisher's exact test with Benjamini-Hochberg correction at adjusted p below 0.01. Held by TCRdb, this immuneACCESS table contains in-frame sequences only and omits some clones. Under half of the omission traces to an unresolved V gene where checked; the cause of the rest is unknown. For V, J and clone size, that table is used; D and trimming come from the DNA. A total of fewer than 75,000 clones appear in this sample, 84% of them only once. The ten top clones hold 4.7% of the sample.

Results the study describes overall, beyond this receptor: Because the sample size was small (n of about 29) and many exploratory analyses were performed, the results are intended to be hypothesis-generating. Among patients with durable benefit, tumor-associated TCR clones showed greater expansion in peripheral blood 3 weeks after treatment started (n ≈ 22, p = 0.022). Improved progression-free and overall survival was associated with having pretreatment peripheral blood TCR clonality below the median.

A total of 25 to 35 patients with locally advanced or metastatic urothelial carcinoma, treated at Memorial Sloan Kettering on a trial protocol, made up the cohort. Peripheral blood mononuclear cells were collected pretreatment and during treatment, at between 1 and 8 total time points per patient. The Qiagen DNeasy Blood extraction kit was used to purify genomic DNA from total PBMCs and from tumor samples. PBMCs were collected pretreatment and during treatment, and were isolated and stored as previously described. This receptor was obtained from a man in his sixties or seventies with urothelial cancer. The specimen comprised PBMCs, sampled around atezolizumab (anti-PD-L1) treatment.

The bases read TGTGCCAGCAGCGTAGGGGGGACTCGGGGGGAAGAGACCCAGTACTTC. The translation is CASSVGGTRGEETQYF. The chain links TRBV9 with TRBJ2-5; 7 middle bases align to TRBD2. From the germline V gene, CDR1 is SGDLS and CDR2 is YYNGEE. For this chain, trimming is 0 bases at the V end and 3 bases at the J end, and the number of junction bases without a gene match is 8. From cysteine to phenylalanine, the CDR3 is 16 amino acids long. Only the CDR3 part of the read is kept: 48 bases, read in frame from the first base.